Following are 4 T cell receptor beta chains from one sample sequenced in a study of blood T cell repertoires in COVID-19. Some clones are missing from TCRdb's copy, which holds only in-frame ones; the method was immunoSEQ multiplex PCR. This table has 200,000 to 300,000 clones, 75% to 90% appearing once. The sample taken for sequencing was PBMCs or T cells enriched from blood (not recorded which). The source is a woman aged 35 to 49 with acute COVID-19.

The rearrangement links TRBV5-5 to TRBJ2-1; D is possibly TRBD1 (5 bases). Germline CDR1 reads SGHKS; CDR2 reads YYEKEE (reference sequence). This CDR3 spans 12 amino acids. The V gene lost 4 bases and the J gene lost 5 bases, with 7 bases spanning the gap. The CDR3 DNA reads as TGTGCCAGCAGCCCGACAGACAATGAGCAGTTCTTC. Its protein is CASSPTDNEQFF.

The rearrangement joins TRBV5-1 to TRBJ2-6; tentative D call: TRBD1 (5 bases). In germline, CDR1 is SGHRS, CDR2 YFSETQ. Trimming took 2 bases from V and 0 from J, leaving 18 bases between them. The CDR3 length is 19 residues. The CDR3 DNA reads TGCGCCAGCAGCTTAGGGCAGGGTGGGGCTTTCTCTGGGGCCAACGTCCTGACTTTC. Translated: CASSLGQGGAFSGANVLTF.

The V gene is TRBV4-1, the J gene TRBJ1-4, with TRBD1 matching over 8 bases. Looked up from germline, CDR1 is MGHRA and CDR2 is YSYEKL. The CDR3 contains 16 residues. V gave up 0 bases and J gave up 10 bases; unmatched junction bases: 10. The CDR3 here is CASSQDSTGQGRKLFF. The DNA of the CDR3 is TGCGCCAGCAGCCAAGACAGCACCGGACAGGGTCGAAAACTGTTTTTT.

This chain connects TRBV7-9 to TRBJ1-4; 7 bases agree with TRBD1. V shed 5 bases, J shed 1 base, and the junction held 4 bases outside the gene matches. Looked up from germline, CDR1 is SEHNR and CDR2 is FQNEAQ (reference sequence). This CDR3 is built from 15 residues. The CDR3 DNA reads as TGTGCCAGCAGCCCCAGGGGGAGAACTAATGAAAAACTGTTTTTT. Its translation: CASSPRGRTNEKLFF.